One T cell receptor beta chain is described in this entry. No antigen is known for it. The V end was cut by 3 bases, the J end by 4 bases, with 7 bases between. This CDR3 region has 13 residues. Germline values: CDR1 GTSNPN, CDR2 SVGIG (reference sequence). This sample was included in a study of T cell responses to AZD1222 COVID-19 vaccine. Turning to the study itself: Combined were second doses at about 4 or about 12 weeks.

This table comes from immunoSEQ multiplex PCR, and its TCRdb copy is limited to in-frame clones, with some not included. The sample records 140,000 to 150,000 clones, about 93% being singletons. Whole-study findings and limits: Unmutated variant regions are reportedly the target of nearly half of TCRs that are spike-specific. Sampling captured repertoires only after the peak T cell response.

This chain joins TRBV30 and TRBJ1-6; D is undetermined. The sequence was obtained from an adult in good health. Sequenced material: peripheral blood, taken on day 0 of AZD1222 vaccination. CDR3 bases: TGTGCCTGGAGGAACCCTTATAATTCACCCCTCCACTTT. Its translation: CAWRNPYNSPLHF.